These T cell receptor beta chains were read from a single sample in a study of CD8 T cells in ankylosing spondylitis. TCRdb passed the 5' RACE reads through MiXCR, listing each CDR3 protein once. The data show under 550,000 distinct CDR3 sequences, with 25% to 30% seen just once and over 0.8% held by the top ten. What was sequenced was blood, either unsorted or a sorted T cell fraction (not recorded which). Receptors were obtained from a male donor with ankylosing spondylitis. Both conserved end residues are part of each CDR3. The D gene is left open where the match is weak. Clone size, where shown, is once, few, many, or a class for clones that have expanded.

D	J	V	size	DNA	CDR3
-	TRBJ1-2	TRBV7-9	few	TGTGCCAGCAGCTTAGGTGCCCCCTATGGCTACACCTTC	CASSLGAPYGYTF
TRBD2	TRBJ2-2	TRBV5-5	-	TGTGCCAGCAGCTTGTCACTAGCGGGAAGGAGCACCGGGGAGCTGTTTTTT	CASSLSLAGRSTGELFF
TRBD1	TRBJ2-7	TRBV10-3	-	TGTGCCATCAGTGAGGTGGTTGGTGTGGGACAGCCCTACGAGCAGTACTTC	CAISEVVGVGQPYEQYF
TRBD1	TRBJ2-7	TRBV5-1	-	TGCGCCAGCAGCTATGGGGACAGTTCCTACGAGCAGTACTTC	CASSYGDSSYEQYF
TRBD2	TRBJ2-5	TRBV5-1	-	TGCGCCAGCAGCCAGGCCGGGACTAGCGGACAAGAGACCCAGTACTTC	CASSQAGTSGQETQYF
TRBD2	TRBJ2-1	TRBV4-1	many	TGCGCCAGCAGCCTTCGACTAGCGGGCCTCGGACCGCATGAGCAGTTCTTC	CASSLRLAGLGPHEQFF
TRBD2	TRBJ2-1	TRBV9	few	TGTGCCAGCAGCACTCGGACTAGCGGGAGATACAATGAGCAGTTCTTC	CASSTRTSGRYNEQFF
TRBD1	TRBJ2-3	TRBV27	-	TGTGCCAGCAGTTACAGGGGGAACACAGATACGCAGTATTTT	CASSYRGNTDTQYF
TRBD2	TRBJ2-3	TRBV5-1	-	TGCGCCAGCAGCAAAGAACTAGCGGGACAAGGAGATACGCAGTATTTT	CASSKELAGQGDTQYF
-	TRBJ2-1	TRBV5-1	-	TGCGCCAGCAGCTTGGTAGGGACCAAGGATGAGCAGTTCTTC	CASSLVGTKDEQFF
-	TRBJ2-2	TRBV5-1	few	TGCGCCAGCGGCGAAGGGGCCAAGGGACACTTAACCGGGGAGCTGTTTTTT	CASGEGAKGHLTGELFF
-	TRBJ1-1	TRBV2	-	TGTGCCAGCAGTTCAGTCAGTGAAGCTTTCTTT	CASSSVSEAFF
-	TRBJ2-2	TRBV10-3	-	TGTGCCATCAGTGAGTCGAGGGGTAACGGGGAGCTGTTTTTT	CAISESRGNGELFF
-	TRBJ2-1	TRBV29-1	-	TGCAGCGTTGATCGGGCAGGGCCCAATGAGCAGTTCTTC	CSVDRAGPNEQFF
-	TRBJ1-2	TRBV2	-	TGTGCCAGCAGTGTTTATCAATCGGGGGAAGGGGGCTACACCTTC	CASSVYQSGEGGYTF
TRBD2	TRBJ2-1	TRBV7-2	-	TGTGCCAGCAGCTTATGGGGCGGGAGTACCCACAATGAGCAGTTCTTC	CASSLWGGSTHNEQFF
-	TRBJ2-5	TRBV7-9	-	TGTGCCAGCAGCCTAGGGGCAGGGATAGGGACCCAGTACTTC	CASSLGAGIGTQYF
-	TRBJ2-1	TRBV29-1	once	TGCAGCGTTGAAGGTTGGACGGGAGCCCTCTCCTACAATGAGCAGTTCTTC	CSVEGWTGALSYNEQFF
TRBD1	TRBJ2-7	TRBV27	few	TGTGCCCTCTGGGACAGGGGAGGGTACGAGCAGTACTTC	CALWDRGGYEQYF
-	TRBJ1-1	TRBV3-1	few	TGTGCCAGCAGCCCGTTTGAATCGGGTGAAGCTTTCTTT	CASSPFESGEAFF
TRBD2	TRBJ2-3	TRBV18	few	TGTGCCAGCTCCCGGACTAGCCTCGGGAGAGATACGCAGTATTTT	CASSRTSLGRDTQYF
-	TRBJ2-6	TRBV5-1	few	TGCGCCAGCAGCTTGGCCTCGGGGTTTGGGGCCAACGTCCTGACTTTC	CASSLASGFGANVLTF
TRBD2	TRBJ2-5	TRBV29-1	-	TGCAGCGTTTTCAGACTAGCGGGAATAGAGGAGACCCAGTACTTC	CSVFRLAGIEETQYF
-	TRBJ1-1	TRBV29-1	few	TGCAGCGTTGAAGGGCTACTGATGGCTGAAGCTTTCTTT	CSVEGLLMAEAFF
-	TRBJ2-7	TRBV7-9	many	TGTGCCAGCAGCTTAGTTGGGACCGCTGCCTACGAGCAGTACTTC	CASSLVGTAAYEQYF
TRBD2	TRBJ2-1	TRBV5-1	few	TGCGCCAGCAGCTTTTTGTTTGCGGGAGATTACTCCTACAATGAGCAGTTCTTC	CASSFLFAGDYSYNEQFF
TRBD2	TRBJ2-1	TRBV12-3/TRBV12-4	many	TGTGCCAGCAGAGGGACTAGCGGAGGGAATGAGCAGTTCTTC	CASRGTSGGNEQFF
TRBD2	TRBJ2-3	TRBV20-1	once	TGCAGTGCTAGATCGGGAGGGTTGACAGATACGCAGTATTTT	CSARSGGLTDTQYF
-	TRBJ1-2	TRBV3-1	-	TGTGCCAGCAGCCAAGGTCCCAGCCTCTATGGCTACACCTTC	CASSQGPSLYGYTF
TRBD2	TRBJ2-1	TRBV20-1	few	TGCAGTGCTCAAAACCCGACTAGCGGCCCCTACAATGAGCAGTTCTTC	CSAQNPTSGPYNEQFF
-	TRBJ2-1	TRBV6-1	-	TGTGCCAGCAGGGGGGCCGGCCATAGCTCCTACAATGAGCAGTTCTTC	CASRGAGHSSYNEQFF
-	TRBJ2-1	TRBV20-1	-	TGCAGTGCTTCACAGGGTTCCTACAATGAGCAGTTCTTC	CSASQGSYNEQFF
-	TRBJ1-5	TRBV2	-	TGTGCCAGCAGCTGGGGGGCGGATAGCAATCAGCCCCAGCATTTT	CASSWGADSNQPQHF
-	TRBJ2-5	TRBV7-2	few	TGTGCCAGCAGCTTACTCGGACAAGAGCAAGAGACCCAGTACTTC	CASSLLGQEQETQYF
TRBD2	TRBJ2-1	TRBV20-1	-	TGCAGTGCCGCCTTCATAGCGGGTGCCTACAATGAGCAGTTCTTC	CSAAFIAGAYNEQFF
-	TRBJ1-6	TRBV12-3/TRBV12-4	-	TGTGCCAGCAGTTTGACCGCCAACGGGGATTCACCCCTCCACTTT	CASSLTANGDSPLHF
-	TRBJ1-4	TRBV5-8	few	TGTGCCAGCAGCCCGACTTCGTACAGCACTAATGAAAAACTGTTTTTT	CASSPTSYSTNEKLFF
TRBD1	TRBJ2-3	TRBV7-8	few	TGTGCCAGCAGCCGATGGACAGGAGACACAGATACGCAGTATTTT	CASSRWTGDTDTQYF
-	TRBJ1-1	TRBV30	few	TGTGCCTGGAGTGTTGCTTGGAACACTGAAGCTTTCTTT	CAWSVAWNTEAFF
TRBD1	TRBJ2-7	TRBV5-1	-	TGCGCCAGCAGCTTGGTAGGGACAGGGGGCCACGAGCAGTACTTC	CASSLVGTGGHEQYF
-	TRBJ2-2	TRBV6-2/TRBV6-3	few	TGTGCCAGCACCCTCTCGGCCGGGGAGCTGTTTTTT	CASTLSAGELFF
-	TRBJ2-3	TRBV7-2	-	TGTGCCAGCAGCTTGCGCGCTCGAGATACGCAGTATTTT	CASSLRARDTQYF
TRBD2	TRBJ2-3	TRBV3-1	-	TGTGCCAGCAGCCATCTAGCGGGAGAAGGCACAGATACGCAGTATTTT	CASSHLAGEGTDTQYF
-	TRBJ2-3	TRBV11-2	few	TGTGCCAGCAGCTTAAGGCGTAGCCTCACAGATACGCAGTATTTT	CASSLRRSLTDTQYF
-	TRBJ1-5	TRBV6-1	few	TGTGCCAGCAGGCTAGATCAGCCCCAGCATTTT	CASRLDQPQHF
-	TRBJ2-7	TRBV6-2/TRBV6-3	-	TGTGCCAGCAGTTACTCGAAAAAGAGCTCCTACGAGCAGTACTTC	CASSYSKKSSYEQYF
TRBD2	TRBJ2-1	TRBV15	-	TGTGCCACCAGCCGAATGCTAGCGGACGACTACAATGAGCAGTTCTTC	CATSRMLADDYNEQFF
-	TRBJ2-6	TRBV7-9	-	TGTGCCAGCAGCGCCTCTAGGGCTATCTCTGGGGCCAACGTCCTGACTTTC	CASSASRAISGANVLTF
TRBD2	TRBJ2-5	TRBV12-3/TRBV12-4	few	TGTGCCAGCAGTTCTCGACGACTAGCGGTTTCAATACCCGAAGAGACCCAGTACTTC	CASSSRRLAVSIPEETQYF
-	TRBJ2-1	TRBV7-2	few	TGTGCCAGCAGCTTCCTGGACCAATACTATGAGCAGTTCTTC	CASSFLDQYYEQFF